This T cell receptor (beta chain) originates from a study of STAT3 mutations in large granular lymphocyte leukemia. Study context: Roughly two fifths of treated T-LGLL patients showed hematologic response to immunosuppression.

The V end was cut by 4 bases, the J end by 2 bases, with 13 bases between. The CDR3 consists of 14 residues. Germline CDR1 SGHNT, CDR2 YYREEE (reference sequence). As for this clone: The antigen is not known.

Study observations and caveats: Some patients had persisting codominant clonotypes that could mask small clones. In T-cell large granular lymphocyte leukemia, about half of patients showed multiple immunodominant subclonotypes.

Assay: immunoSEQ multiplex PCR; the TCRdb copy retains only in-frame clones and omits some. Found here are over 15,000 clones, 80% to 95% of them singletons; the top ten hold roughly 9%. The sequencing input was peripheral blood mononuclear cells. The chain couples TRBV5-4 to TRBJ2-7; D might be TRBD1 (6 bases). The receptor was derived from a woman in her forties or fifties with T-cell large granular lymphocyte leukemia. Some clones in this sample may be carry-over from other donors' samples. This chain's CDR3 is CASSGRDNPYEQYF. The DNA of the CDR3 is TGTGCCAGCAGCGGCCGGGACAACCCCTACGAGCAGTACTTC.